This T cell receptor beta chain appears in the sequencing data of a study of T-cell reconstitution after alpha-beta-depleted transplantation in children. Study outcomes and limitations: After transplant, high TCRbeta diversity at day 60 in some patients arose from surviving recipient T cells and thymic progenitors.

Only a few counts were recorded for this clonotype. Its antigen is as yet unknown. The V and J ends lost 0 bases and 6 bases respectively, with 23 bases between them. The CDR3 runs 18 residues. CDR1 and CDR2 from the germline V gene are GTSNPN and SVGIG (reference sequence). The library targeted TCRbeta and was prepared with unique molecular identifiers. Each CDR3 protein gets one entry after TCRdb re-called the PCR reads with MiXCR. The table shows about 78,000 distinct CDR3 sequences, with around an eighth occurring only once. The source material was PBMCs, mostly from graft donor cells, sampled 180 days after TCRalphabeta/CD19-depleted stem cell transplant. The rearrangement uses TRBV30 and TRBJ2-2; perhaps TRBD2 as D (5 bases). This sequence originates from a male patient aged 2-15 years who had a stem cell transplant for acute lymphoblastic leukemia, so the T cells may come from the graft donor. CDR3 nucleotide sequence: TGTGCCTGGAGTGTCCTTCCTTTACTAGGTCTGTTGTCCGGGGAGCTGTTTTTT. Translating gives CAWSVLPLLGLLSGELFF.